This is a list of T cell receptor beta chains from one sample in a study of T cell changes during pregnancy in multiple sclerosis. Only in-frame clones appear in the TCRdb table, and some are missing; sequencing was by immunoSEQ multiplex PCR. The sample has about 36,000 clones, almost 95% seen once. The sample was PBMCs (not recorded whether the cells were cultured). The receptors derive from a female donor with multiple sclerosis, enrolled in a pregnancy study. Both conserved end residues are part of each CDR3. A D gene is named only where the DNA matches it firmly. Not all rows give a size; the values are once, few, many and, for expanded clones, a class.

d_call j_call v_call clone_size cdr3_aa cdr3_nt
- TRBJ1-4 TRBV2 - CASSETAEATNEKLFF TGTGCCAGCAGTGAAACGGCCGAAGCAACTAATGAAAAACTGTTTTTT
- TRBJ1-5 TRBV4-3 - CASSQDRVGNQPQHF TGCGCCAGCAGCCAAGATCGGGTCGGGAATCAGCCCCAGCATTTT
TRBD1 TRBJ2-7 TRBV18 - CASSPGQGMPKSYEQYF TGTGCCAGCTCACCGGGACAGGGCATGCCGAAATCCTACGAGCAGTACTTC
- TRBJ2-7 TRBV10-1 - CASNRFLVICEQYF TGCGCCAGCAACAGGTTCTTAGTTATCTGCGAGCAGTACTTC
TRBD1 TRBJ1-1 TRBV10-1 - CASRRQGDTEAFF TGCGCCAGCAGGAGACAGGGAGACACTGAAGCTTTCTTT
- TRBJ1-1 TRBV4-1 few CASSQESGTTEAFF TGCGCCAGCAGCCAAGAATCGGGAACCACTGAAGCTTTCTTT
- TRBJ2-2 TRBV7-9 - CASSLSGDTTGELFF TGTGCCAGCAGCTTATCAGGGGATACCACCGGGGAGCTGTTTTTT
- TRBJ2-7 TRBV5-4 - CASSLAFHTTPYEQYF TGTGCCAGCAGCTTGGCCTTCCATACAACACCCTACGAGCAGTACTTC
- TRBJ1-4 TRBV5-4 - CAGHVWGREKLFF TGTGCCGGGCACGTTTGGGGCAGAGAAAAACTGTTTTTT
TRBD1 TRBJ2-7 TRBV6-6 - CASTRTGAPAYEQYF TGTGCCAGCACCCGAACAGGGGCCCCTGCCTACGAGCAGTACTTC
- TRBJ2-5 TRBV2 - CASSGGGWETQYF TGTGCCAGCAGTGGAGGAGGCTGGGAGACCCAGTACTTC
- TRBJ2-1 TRBV7-2 - CASSLIGGTYNEQFF TGTGCCAGCAGCTTAATCGGGGGTACCTACAATGAGCAGTTCTTC
- TRBJ2-3 TRBV6-4 - CASSDSRGGPTDTQYF TGTGCCAGCAGTGACTCCCGGGGTGGCCCCACAGATACGCAGTATTTT
- TRBJ2-3 TRBV5-1 - CASSWRGLASSTDTQYF TGCGCCAGCAGCTGGAGGGGTCTGGCGTCGAGCACAGATACGCAGTATTTT
- TRBJ2-7 TRBV7-9 once CASGADPSPYEQYF TGTGCCAGCGGAGCGGATCCCAGTCCTTACGAGCAGTACTTC
- TRBJ1-3 TRBV27 - CASSFAQPRGLTGNTIYF TGTGCCAGCAGTTTTGCCCAGCCTCGGGGGCTCACTGGAAACACCATATATTTT